This T cell receptor beta chain is drawn from a study of blood T cell repertoires in COVID-19. Study-level background: In each case, the material was cDNA or gDNA derived from T cells, B-cell-depleted T cells, or PBMCs.

In germline, CDR1 is SNHLY, CDR2 FYNNEI. V trimming: 5 bases; J trimming: 8 bases; junction bases outside the gene matches: 8. This CDR3 contains 15 residues. Under the authors' procedure: Estimation of nucleated cell counts was performed using reference gene primer amplification. Only in-frame clones appear in the TCRdb table, and some are missing; sequencing was by immunoSEQ multiplex PCR. V, J and clone size were drawn from that table, and D and trimming were deduced from the DNA. The table records 350,000 to 450,000 clones, around 87% of them present only once. The receptor was isolated from a woman aged 55-70 years with COVID-19, enrolled during active disease. The specimen sequenced was peripheral blood. This chain links TRBV2 with TRBJ2-1; TRBD1 matches 11 bases. Here the CDR3 reads CASSLDRGLEDEQFF. The CDR3 DNA is TGTGCCAGCAGTCTGGACAGGGGGCTTGAGGATGAGCAGTTCTTC. Full variable domain (missing parts from reference TRBV2 and TRBJ2-1): EPEVTQTPSHQVTQMGQEVILRCVPISNHLYFYWYRQILGQKVEFLVSFYNNEISEKSEIFDDQFSVERPDGSNFTLKIRSTKLEDSAMYFCASSLDRGLEDEQFFGPGTRLTVL.